This is a list of T cell receptor beta chains from one sample in a study of blood T cell repertoires in COVID-19. The protocol was immunoSEQ multiplex PCR, while the TCRdb copy is restricted to in-frame clones and leaves out a portion. The sample includes more than 300,000 clones, around 89% of them seen just once. The sequencing input was PBMCs or T cells enriched from blood (not recorded which). These receptors all come from a young woman who had recovered from COVID-19. Each CDR3 is given with its conserved first and last residue. D genes are given only for firm matches.

v_call: TRBV7-2
j_call: TRBJ1-5
d_call: .
cdr3_aa: CASSLQGGYNQPQHF

v_call: TRBV21-1
j_call: TRBJ1-6
d_call: .
cdr3_aa: CASSFRFTRDSPLHF

v_call: TRBV30
j_call: TRBJ2-3
d_call: .
cdr3_aa: CAWGLGGPDTQYF

v_call: TRBV5-1
j_call: TRBJ2-1
d_call: .
cdr3_aa: CASSLWPPQNDNEQFF

v_call: TRBV15
j_call: TRBJ2-1
d_call: TRBD2
cdr3_aa: CATSKGTSGVYNEQFF

v_call: TRBV7-6
j_call: TRBJ2-5
d_call: .
cdr3_aa: CASSLGAYLQETQYF

v_call: TRBV10-3
j_call: TRBJ2-3
d_call: .
cdr3_aa: CAISDRVGNTQYF

v_call: TRBV5-6
j_call: TRBJ1-6
d_call: .
cdr3_aa: CASSGQVDSPLHF

v_call: TRBV23-1
j_call: TRBJ1-5
d_call: TRBD1
cdr3_aa: CASSQSRQGGQPQHF

v_call: TRBV5-1
j_call: TRBJ2-5
d_call: .
cdr3_aa: CASSSIRGRQETQYF

v_call: TRBV10-3
j_call: TRBJ2-2
d_call: TRBD1
cdr3_aa: CASTGGTGELFF

v_call: TRBV7-9
j_call: TRBJ1-1
d_call: .
cdr3_aa: CASSSYEGGTEAFF

v_call: TRBV7-2
j_call: TRBJ2-3
d_call: TRBD1
cdr3_aa: CASSLVQGSDTQYF

v_call: TRBV7-9
j_call: TRBJ1-2
d_call: .
cdr3_aa: CASSLTEYYGYTF

v_call: TRBV4-1
j_call: TRBJ2-3
d_call: TRBD2
cdr3_aa: CASSRTSPSGGGPDTQYF

v_call: TRBV9
j_call: TRBJ2-1
d_call: TRBD2
cdr3_aa: CASSVGLAEQFF

v_call: TRBV18
j_call: TRBJ2-7
d_call: TRBD1
cdr3_aa: CASSPRDRTPYEQYF

v_call: TRBV18
j_call: TRBJ2-1
d_call: .
cdr3_aa: CASSLRGGLYNEQFF

v_call: TRBV6-5
j_call: TRBJ1-4
d_call: TRBD1
cdr3_aa: CASRDRVLSEKLFF

v_call: TRBV2
j_call: TRBJ2-7
d_call: TRBD2
cdr3_aa: CASSQRGGGLTDYEQYF

v_call: TRBV5-6
j_call: TRBJ1-1
d_call: .
cdr3_aa: CASSLKGAQAAFF

v_call: TRBV13
j_call: TRBJ1-2
d_call: TRBD1
cdr3_aa: CASSQDGTGMEGYTF

v_call: TRBV30
j_call: TRBJ2-2
d_call: .
cdr3_aa: CAWSVVPGELFF

v_call: TRBV6-5
j_call: TRBJ2-5
d_call: .
cdr3_aa: CASANGGIGETQYF

v_call: TRBV4-2
j_call: TRBJ1-1
d_call: .
cdr3_aa: CASELGTEAFF

v_call: TRBV18
j_call: TRBJ2-6
d_call: TRBD1
cdr3_aa: CASSPGAGGAGANVLTF